The 19 T cell receptor beta chains below all came from one sample that was sequenced in a study of cytomegalovirus exposure and HLA in healthy donors. Method: immunoSEQ multiplex PCR; TCRdb's copy keeps in-frame clones and lacks some. The table includes around 98,000 clones, about 90% detected once. The sample consisted of PBMCs. Every receptor here comes from a young man in good health and CMV-seropositive.

The chain carries TRBV6-1 and TRBJ1-1, with unresolved D. There are 17 residues in the CDR3. Trimming pared 3 bases from V and 1 base from J, leaving 18 bases between. CDR1 is MNHNS and CDR2 is SASEGT in the germline V gene. The CDR3 region has the DNA TGTGCCAGCAGTGATGGGCACGGAACATTAACGAACACTGAAGCTTTCTTT. This encodes CASSDGHGTLTNTEAFF.

The chain is built from TRBV7-9 and TRBJ2-6, with 7 nucleotides matching TRBD1. The CDR3 spans 16 residues. The trim removed 5 bases at V and 0 bases at J, leaving 4 bases unmatched. From germline, CDR1 is SEHNR and CDR2 FQNEAQ (reference sequence). Here the CDR3 DNA reads TGTGCCAGCAGCGGGACAGCTAACTCTGGGGCCAACGTCCTGACTTTC. It translates to CASSGTANSGANVLTF.

V gene TRBV9 combines with J gene TRBJ2-1, with TRBD1 matching 8 bases. CDR3 size: 15 residues. V shed 0 bases and J 8 bases; nucleotides not matched to a gene: 7. CDR1 SGDLS and CDR2 YYNGEE come from the germline V gene. CDR3 DNA sequence: TGTGCCAGCAGCGTAGCAGGGGGCCTCTTCCATGAGCAGTTCTTC. Translated: CASSVAGGLFHEQFF.

This chain links TRBV4-1 with TRBJ2-1; D perhaps matches TRBD1 (5 bases). CDR3 length equals 15 residues. V was pared by 4 bases and J by 3 bases, with 13 bases between. CDR1 is MGHRA and CDR2 is YSYEKL in the germline V gene. The chain's CDR3 is CASSPTDTSYNEQFF. The CDR3 DNA reads as TGCGCCAGCAGCCCAACGGACACCAGCTACAATGAGCAGTTCTTC.

This clone turned up a few times. The chain carries TRBV11-3 and TRBJ1-1; D possibly corresponds to TRBD1 (6 bases). The CDR3 runs 14 residues. The germline gives CDR1 SGHNT, CDR2 YENEEA. The germline V and J ends were trimmed by 5 bases and 1 base, with 11 bases remaining between them. CDR3 coding DNA: TGTGCCAGCAGCACGTGGGACAAGAACACTGAAGCTTTCTTT. The encoded protein is CASSTWDKNTEAFF.

The gene calls are TRBV5-1 and TRBJ2-1; TRBD2 aligns across 8 bases. The junction had 7 bases not matched to a gene; V was cut back by 3 bases and J by 5 bases. The CDR3 has 15 residues. Germline V lookup: CDR1 SGHRS, CDR2 YFSETQ. CDR3 residues: CASSSGPGLDNEQFF. CDR3 nucleotides: TGCGCCAGCAGCTCCGGCCCGGGACTAGACAATGAGCAGTTCTTC.

This sequence joins TRBV11-2 and TRBJ2-7; 8 bases are shared with TRBD2. The germline V gene encodes CDR1 SGHAT and CDR2 FQNNGV. J was trimmed by 3 bases and V by 1 base; bases with no gene match: 2. The CDR3 is made up of 14 amino acids. Written as DNA, the CDR3 is TGTGCCAGCAGCTTAGTAGCGGGGAACTACGAGCAGTACTTC. It codes for CASSLVAGNYEQYF.

This CDR3 is CASRRETTSTDTQYF. The CDR3 bases are TGTGCCAGCAGGCGCGAAACCACTAGCACAGATACGCAGTATTTT. The chain combines TRBV2 with TRBJ2-3; D is undetermined. In germline, CDR1 is SNHLY, CDR2 FYNNEI. CDR3 length equals 15 residues. Between the trimmed V and J ends, which lost 6 bases and 0 bases, there was a span of 13 bases.

The genes are TRBV7-2 and TRBJ1-1, with D hard to call. V shed 1 base and J shed 6 bases, with 12 bases lying between them. CDR3 length equals 14 residues. From germline, CDR1 is SGHTA and CDR2 FQGNSA. CDR3 region: CASSLVSGAPEAFF. In DNA, the CDR3 is TGTGCCAGCAGCTTAGTTTCTGGTGCGCCTGAAGCTTTCTTT.

This chain links TRBV15 with TRBJ2-6; no reliable D call. The CDR3 contains 19 residues. V dropped 0 bases and J dropped 0 bases, with 15 bases sitting between them. The germline CDR1 and CDR2 sequences are LNHNV and YYDKDF (reference sequence). The CDR3 loop is CATSRDRGPTSSGANVLTF. The CDR3 nucleotides read TGTGCCACCAGCAGAGATCGCGGTCCTACGAGCTCTGGGGCCAACGTCCTGACTTTC.

The V call is TRBV5-1, the J call TRBJ2-5; 7 bases map to TRBD2. Trimming took 2 bases from V and 3 from J; bases not matched to a gene: 4. Germline V gene sequence: CDR1 SGHRS, CDR2 YFSETQ. CDR3 length: 14 residues. This chain's CDR3 is CASSFTGGKETQYF. The CDR3 nucleotides read TGCGCCAGCAGCTTCACCGGGGGGAAAGAGACCCAGTACTTC.

This chain connects TRBV5-1 to TRBJ1-2, with TRBD1 matching 7 bases. The trim removed 4 bases at V and 4 bases at J, leaving 7 bases unmatched. The CDR3 extends over 14 amino acids. Germline V CDR1 and CDR2: SGHRS, YFSETQ. In nucleotides, the CDR3 is TGCGCCAGCAGCCATGAGACAGGGCCCTATGGCTACACCTTC. It specifies CASSHETGPYGYTF. Filled out from reference TRBV5-1 and TRBJ1-2, the complete variable domain reads KAGVTQTPRYLIKTRGQQVTLSCSPISGHRSVSWYQQTPGQGLQFLFEYFSETQRNKGNFPGRFSGRQFSNSRSEMNVSTLELGDSALYLCASSHETGPYGYTFGSGTRLTVV.

V and J are TRBV5-5 and TRBJ1-6; TRBD1 matches 7 bases. This CDR3 contains 16 residues. CDR1 SGHKS and CDR2 YYEKEE come from the germline V gene (reference sequence). V was pared by 2 bases and J by 10 bases, with 12 bases of the junction left unmatched. CDR3 sequence reads: CASSFIGTATLSPLHF. The CDR3 coding sequence is TGTGCCAGCAGCTTTATCGGGACAGCGACTTTATCACCCCTCCACTTT.

The V and J genes are TRBV9 and TRBJ2-1; TRBD2 matches at 9 bases. The CDR3 is made up of 17 amino acids. J lost 6 bases, V lost 3 bases, and 13 bases had no gene match. Germline lookup yields CDR1 SGDLS and CDR2 YYNGEE. CDR3 sequence: CASSAGTISGGINEQFF. CDR3 sequence (DNA): TGTGCCAGCAGCGCTGGGACCATAAGCGGGGGGATCAATGAGCAGTTCTTC.

The rearrangement uses TRBV15 and TRBJ2-7, with TRBD1 matching 7 bases. Germline-derived CDR1 and CDR2 are LNHNV and YYDKDF (reference sequence). V lost 0 bases, J lost 2 bases, and 10 bases stayed unmatched. The length of the CDR3 is 17 residues. The CDR3 DNA sequence: TGTGCCACCAGCAGAGACCCTGGGACAGCGAGAACCTACGAGCAGTACTTC. The encoded protein is CATSRDPGTARTYEQYF. Complete variable domain (other parts from reference TRBV15 and TRBJ2-7): DAMVIQNPRYQVTQFGKPVTLSCSQTLNHNVMYWYQQKSSQAPKLLFHYYDKDFNNEADTPDNFQSRRPNTSFCFLDIRSPGLGDTAMYLCATSRDPGTARTYEQYFGPGTRLTVT.

V gene TRBV5-1 combines with J gene TRBJ2-1; 12 nucleotides line up with TRBD1. Per germline, CDR1 SGHRS and CDR2 YFSETQ. CDR3 length equals 14 residues. V lost 4 bases and J lost 8; bases outside the gene matches: 4. The CDR3 reads CASSMGQGADEQFF. The CDR3 coding sequence is TGCGCCAGCAGCATGGGACAGGGGGCGGATGAGCAGTTCTTC.

Details on this clone: One end of the junction varies from germline; a read error may be responsible. The chain is built from TRBV2 and TRBJ1-1; maybe TRBD1 (6 bases). CDR1 is SNHLY, CDR2 FYNNEI, per germline. This CDR3 region has 14 residues. The CDR3: CAAFRGLGNPEAFF. CDR3 sequence (DNA): TGTGCCGCCTTCAGGGGCCTAGGGAACCCTGAAGCTTTCTTT.

The CDR3 reads CATSRGTLSGNTIYF. In nucleotides, the CDR3 is TGTGCCACCTCGAGAGGGACACTCTCTGGAAACACCATATATTTT. This chain links TRBV6-5 with TRBJ1-3; TRBD1 is a possible D gene (6 bases). Germline V CDR1 and CDR2: MNHEY, SVGAGI. Trimming cost V 10 bases and J 0 bases, with 16 bases left between them. The CDR3 loop spans 15 amino acids.

The chain recombines TRBV11-2 with TRBJ2-7; D is ambiguous. Germline V gene lookup returns CDR1 SGHAT and CDR2 FQNNGV. This CDR3 spans 15 amino acids. V was cut by 3 bases and J by 0 bases, with 12 bases left in between. The DNA for the CDR3 is TGTGCCAGCAGCTTCAATACGGGTTACTCCTACGAGCAGTACTTC. Translated, it gives CASSFNTGYSYEQYF.